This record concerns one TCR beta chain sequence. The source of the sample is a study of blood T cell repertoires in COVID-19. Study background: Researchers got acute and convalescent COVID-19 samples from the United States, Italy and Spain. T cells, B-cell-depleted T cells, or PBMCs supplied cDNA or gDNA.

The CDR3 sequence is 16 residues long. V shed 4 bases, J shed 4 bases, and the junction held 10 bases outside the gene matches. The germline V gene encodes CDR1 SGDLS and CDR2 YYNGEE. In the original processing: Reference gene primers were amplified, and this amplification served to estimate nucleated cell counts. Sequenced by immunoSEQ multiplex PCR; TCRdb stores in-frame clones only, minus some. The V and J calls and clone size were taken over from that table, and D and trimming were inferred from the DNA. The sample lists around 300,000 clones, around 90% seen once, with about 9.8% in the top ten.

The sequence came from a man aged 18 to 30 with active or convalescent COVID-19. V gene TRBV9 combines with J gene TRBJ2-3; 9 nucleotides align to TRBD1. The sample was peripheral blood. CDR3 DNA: TGTGCCAGCAGCCTCAGCAGGGGACAGGGCCCAGATACGCAGTATTTT. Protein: CASSLSRGQGPDTQYF.